This entry concerns a single TCR beta chain. The entry originates in a study of blood T cell repertoires in COVID-19. Study context: The United States, Italy and Spain supplied acute and convalescent COVID-19 samples.

Method: immunoSEQ multiplex PCR; TCRdb's copy keeps in-frame clones and lacks some. Counted here are nearly 45,000 clones, roughly four fifths occurring once; the ten biggest clones make up roughly 47%. The receptor's source is a human donor in a cohort sampled during active COVID-19. Sequencing was done on a sample of peripheral blood.

The CDR3 region is CASSYVSSGRTDTQYF. The DNA for the CDR3 is TGTGCCAGCAGTTACGTCTCTAGCGGTCGCACAGATACGCAGTATTTT. The J gene is TRBJ2-3, the V gene TRBV6-6, with 7 bases lining up with TRBD2. Germline CDR1 is MNHNY and CDR2 is SVGAGI (reference sequence). The CDR3 has 16 amino acids. The V segment lost 2 bases and the J segment 1 base; nucleotides outside the gene matches: 6.